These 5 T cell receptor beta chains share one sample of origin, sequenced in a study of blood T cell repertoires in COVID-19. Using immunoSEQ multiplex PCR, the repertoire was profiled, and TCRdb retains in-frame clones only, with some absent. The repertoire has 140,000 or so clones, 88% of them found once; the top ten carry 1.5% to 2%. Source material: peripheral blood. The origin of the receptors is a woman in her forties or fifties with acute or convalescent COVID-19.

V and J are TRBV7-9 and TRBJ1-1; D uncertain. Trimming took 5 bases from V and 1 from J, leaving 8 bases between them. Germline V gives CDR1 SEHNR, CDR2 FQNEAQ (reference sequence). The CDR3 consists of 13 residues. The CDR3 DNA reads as TGTGCCAGCAGCCCCAGACAGAACACTGAAGCTTTCTTT. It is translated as CASSPRQNTEAFF.

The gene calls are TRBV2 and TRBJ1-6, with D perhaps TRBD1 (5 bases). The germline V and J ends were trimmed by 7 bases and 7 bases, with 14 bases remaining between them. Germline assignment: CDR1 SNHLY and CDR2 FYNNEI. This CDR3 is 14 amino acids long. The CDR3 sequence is CASKSDTANSPLHF. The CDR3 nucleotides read TGTGCCAGCAAATCGGACACAGCCAATTCACCCCTCCACTTT.

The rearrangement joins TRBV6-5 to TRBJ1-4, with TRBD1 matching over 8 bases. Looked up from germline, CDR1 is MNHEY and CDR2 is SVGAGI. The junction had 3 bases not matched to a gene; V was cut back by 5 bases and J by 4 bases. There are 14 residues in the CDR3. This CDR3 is CASSQGALNEKLFF. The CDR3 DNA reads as TGTGCCAGCAGTCAGGGGGCCCTTAATGAAAAACTGTTTTTT.

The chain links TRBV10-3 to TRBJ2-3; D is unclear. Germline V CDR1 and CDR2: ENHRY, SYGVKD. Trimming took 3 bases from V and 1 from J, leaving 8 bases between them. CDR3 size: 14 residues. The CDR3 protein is CAISDSTGTDTQYF. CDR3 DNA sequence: TGTGCCATCAGTGATTCTACGGGCACAGATACGCAGTATTTT.

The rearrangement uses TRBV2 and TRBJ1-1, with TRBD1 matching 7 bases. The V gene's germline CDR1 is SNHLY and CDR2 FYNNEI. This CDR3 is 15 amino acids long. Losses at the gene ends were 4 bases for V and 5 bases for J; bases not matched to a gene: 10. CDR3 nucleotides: TGTGCCAGCAGTGGAGGGGGCGCGACTTGGACTGAAGCTTTCTTT. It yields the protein CASSGGGATWTEAFF.